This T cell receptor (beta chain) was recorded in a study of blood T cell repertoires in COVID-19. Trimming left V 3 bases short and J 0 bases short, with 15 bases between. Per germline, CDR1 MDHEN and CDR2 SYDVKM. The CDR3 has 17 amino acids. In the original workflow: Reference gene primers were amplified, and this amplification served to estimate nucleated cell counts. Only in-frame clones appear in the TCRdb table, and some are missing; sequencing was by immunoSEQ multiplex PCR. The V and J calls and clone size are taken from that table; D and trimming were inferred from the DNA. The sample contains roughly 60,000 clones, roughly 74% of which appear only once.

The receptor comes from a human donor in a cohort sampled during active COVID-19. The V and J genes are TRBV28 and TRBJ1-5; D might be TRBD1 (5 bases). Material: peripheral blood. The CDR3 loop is CASSFSTGKGSNQPQHF. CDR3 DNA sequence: TGTGCCAGCAGTTTTTCCACAGGAAAGGGTAGCAATCAGCCCCAGCATTTT.